This TCR beta chain is drawn from a study of T-cell reconstitution after alpha-beta-depleted transplantation in children. TCRbeta library preparation incorporated unique molecular identifiers. TCRdb called the PCR reads again in MiXCR, with one record for every CDR3 protein. The profile covers roughly 300,000 distinct CDR3 sequences, with over 8% appearing a single time and about a tenth taken by the ten largest. The CDR3 runs to 17 residues. Trimming pared 4 bases from V and 6 bases from J, leaving 22 bases between. In germline, CDR1 is SGHAT, CDR2 FQNNGV. This clonotype occurred a few times. The V and J genes are TRBV11-2 and TRBJ1-5; the D is unclear. The starting material was PBMCs from the stem cell graft donor, obtained from the stem cell graft. The sequence derives from a human donor who donated a stem cell graft to a child with SCID. The CDR3 nucleotides are TGTGCCAGCAGCTCCGGTTCATCATCAAGGACGGGTCAGCCCCAGCATTTT. Translating it yields CASSSGSSSRTGQPQHF.